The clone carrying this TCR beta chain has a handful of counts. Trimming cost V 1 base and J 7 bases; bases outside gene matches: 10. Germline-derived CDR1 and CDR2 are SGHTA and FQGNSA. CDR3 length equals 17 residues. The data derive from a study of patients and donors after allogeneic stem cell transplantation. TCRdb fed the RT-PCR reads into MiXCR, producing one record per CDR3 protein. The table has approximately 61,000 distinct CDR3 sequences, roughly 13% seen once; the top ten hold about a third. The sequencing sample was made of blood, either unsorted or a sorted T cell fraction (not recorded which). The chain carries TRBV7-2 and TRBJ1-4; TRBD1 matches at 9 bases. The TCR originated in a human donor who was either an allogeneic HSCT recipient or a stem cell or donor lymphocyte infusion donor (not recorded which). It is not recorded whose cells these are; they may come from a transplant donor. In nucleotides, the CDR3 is TGTGCCAGCAGCTTAGGCCCCCCCGGGACAGGGACTGAAAAACTGTTTTTT. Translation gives CASSLGPPGTGTEKLFF.